The T cell receptor beta chain described here comes from a study of OX40 agonist ivuxolimab in advanced cancers. As for the study more broadly: Ivuxolimab was a fully human IgG2 agonistic monoclonal antibody targeting the costimulatory receptor OX40 (CD134). A male proportion of 70% to 90% and a mean age of about 60 years, ranging from roughly 23 to 90, were recorded for the dose-escalation cohort. Patients were allowed to have had prior anti-PD-1, anti-PD-L1 or anti-CTLA-4 therapy, and 40% to 45% of the dose-escalation patients had previously received checkpoint inhibitors. Partial responses occurred in three dose-escalation patients, of whom one had hepatocellular carcinoma and two had cutaneous melanoma. The paper describes the monotherapy dose-escalation part (N ≈ 51 patients) of the phase I trial of ivuxolimab. The purpose of peripheral TCRbeta sequencing was to test whether ivuxolimab changed TCR sequence diversity and led to clonal T-cell expansion. Of the approximately 54 patients in dose escalation, approximately 20 had hepatocellular carcinoma, about 15 had melanoma, 9 had renal cell carcinoma and 9 had head and neck cancer. Intravenous ivuxolimab was administered to patients every 2 weeks at six dose levels: 0.01, 0.1, 0.3, 1.5, 3 and 10 mg/kg. General conclusions and limits of the study: Clonal expansion of both CD4+ and CD8+ blood T cells was observed from baseline to week 6 at doses 0.1 to 3.0 mg/kg. Low levels of normalized T-cell clonal expansion were also shown by some nonresponding patients. After ivuxolimab, expanded clones were on average more numerous among CD8+ T cells than among CD4+ T cells. Partial responders in the 0.1-3.0 mg/kg groups had among the lowest normalized peripheral clonal expansion, especially among CD8+ T cells. The antigen specificity of the peripheral T cells that underwent clonal expansion was not determined.

The CDR3 measures 14 amino acids from cysteine to phenylalanine. Solely the CDR3 DNA is kept, with 42 bases framed from the first base. Looking up the germline V gene (reference sequence) yields CDR1 SEHNR and CDR2 FQNEAQ. V gives up 4 bases and J gives up 0 bases, and the segment between their germline ends measures 9 bases. For sequencing of the TCRbeta CDR3 region, genomic DNA was extracted from the sorted cells. The immunoSEQ Assay was used for sequencing of TCRbeta CDR3 regions. TCRdb took over this immuneACCESS table, retaining in-frame rearrangements with V and J assigned. Such tables are incomplete; in checked studies, under half of the missing clones stem from an unresolved V gene, and the remainder is unexplained. This sample gives 75,000 to 80,000 clones in total; around 83% of them show up just once. The leading ten clones occupy about 0.73% of the sample. Patients with autoimmune disease history or receiving systemic immunosuppression were excluded from the trial. Peripheral blood for TCR sequencing was collected from all dose cohorts at baseline, on cycle 4 day 1, and on cycle 7 day 1. The samples were taken from a phase I, first-in-human, multicenter, open-label dose-escalation trial of ivuxolimab. The trial enrolled adults with locally advanced or metastatic head and neck squamous cell, hepatocellular, melanoma or renal cell carcinoma. Before TCR sequencing, CD4+ T cells and CD8+ T cells were sorted from peripheral blood as separate populations.

With respect to this clone: Its antigen remains undetermined. Base qualities are missing; no much larger clone stands one base away.

The chain couples TRBV7-9 to TRBJ2-5; the D gene cannot be resolved reliably. This receptor was taken from an adult with an advanced solid tumor such as melanoma, head and neck, liver or kidney cancer. Sample: CD4+ or CD8+ T cells sorted from blood, taken in a trial of the OX40 agonist ivuxolimab. DNA sequence: TGTGCCAGCAGCTCCTTCACGCACCAAGAGACCCAGTACTTC. Its product reads: CASSSFTHQETQYF. Extended through the reference TRBV7-9 and TRBJ2-5 proteins, this CDR3 yields the full variable domain: DTGVSQNPRHKITKRGQNVTFRCDPISEHNRLYWYRQTLGQGPEFLTYFQNEAQLEKSRLLSDRFSAERPKGSFSTLEIQRTEQGDSAMYLCASSSFTHQETQYFGPGTRLLVL.